The following is a T cell receptor beta chain sequence with its context. Germline values: CDR1 SGHNT, CDR2 YYREEE (reference sequence). Between the trimmed V and J ends, which lost 4 bases and 4 bases, there was a span of 15 bases. The CDR3 is made up of 15 amino acids. These data are taken from a study of Ad26.COV2.S vaccination and SARS-CoV-2 variants. Study overall: The vaccine Ad26.COV2.S was put into the muscle once, or twice with 56 days between.

Libraries were prepared by immunoSEQ multiplex PCR; TCRdb keeps only in-frame clonotypes and omits some of them. This table holds about 320,000 clones, more than 70% found once. The sample's treatment: about 20 received Ad26.COV2.S at low or high dose, single or two shots; 5 received placebo; per-sample allocation not given. The samples date from day 63 after the first vaccine or placebo injection. Cohort 1b enrolled adults aged 18-55 years in Boston. The shot given was an Ad26 vector that makes Wuhan-strain SARS-CoV-2 spike. This specimen consisted of peripheral blood, obtained in a trial of Ad26.COV2.S vaccine versus placebo. The chain is built from TRBV5-4 and TRBJ1-3; a possible D gene is TRBD1 (6 bases). The origin of this receptor is a person between 18 and 65 years old who received the Ad26.COV2.S COVID-19 vaccine or a placebo. CDR3 amino acids: CASSKGGGGGNTIYF. In DNA, the CDR3 is TGTGCCAGCAGCAAGGGCGGGGGGGGCGGAAACACCATATATTTT. The variable domain in full, with the rest retrieved from reference TRBV5-4 and TRBJ1-3, is ETGVTQSPTHLIKTRGQQVTLRCSSQSGHNTVSWYQQALGQGPQFIFQYYREEENGRGNFPPRFSGLQFPNYSSELNVNALELDDSALYLCASSKGGGGGNTIYFGEGSWLTVV.